Listed here is a single T cell receptor beta chain. As processed by the authors: For nucleated cells, counts were estimated from reference gene primer amplification. Profiled with immunoSEQ multiplex PCR; TCRdb holds only in-frame clones, not every one. That table furnishes V, J and clone size, whereas the DNA furnished D and trimming. This repertoire shows some 120,000 clones, around 83% found once; its top ten account for under 3.5%. The CDR3 sequence is 16 residues long. Germline values: CDR1 MDHEN, CDR2 SYDVKM. V gave up 3 bases and J gave up 8 bases, with 22 bases separating them. The data stem from a study of blood T cell repertoires in COVID-19. Study overall: Sources were T cells, B-cell-depleted T cells, or PBMCs; the material itself was cDNA or gDNA.

Sequences were obtained from peripheral blood. The sequence came from a woman older than 75 with COVID-19, enrolled during active disease. The chain is built from TRBV28 and TRBJ1-2; D remains unclear. The CDR3 nucleotides are TGTGCCAGCAGTTTCGCCCCTAGCAGTTCGTCGCGAGGCTACACCTTC. Protein: CASSFAPSSSSRGYTF.